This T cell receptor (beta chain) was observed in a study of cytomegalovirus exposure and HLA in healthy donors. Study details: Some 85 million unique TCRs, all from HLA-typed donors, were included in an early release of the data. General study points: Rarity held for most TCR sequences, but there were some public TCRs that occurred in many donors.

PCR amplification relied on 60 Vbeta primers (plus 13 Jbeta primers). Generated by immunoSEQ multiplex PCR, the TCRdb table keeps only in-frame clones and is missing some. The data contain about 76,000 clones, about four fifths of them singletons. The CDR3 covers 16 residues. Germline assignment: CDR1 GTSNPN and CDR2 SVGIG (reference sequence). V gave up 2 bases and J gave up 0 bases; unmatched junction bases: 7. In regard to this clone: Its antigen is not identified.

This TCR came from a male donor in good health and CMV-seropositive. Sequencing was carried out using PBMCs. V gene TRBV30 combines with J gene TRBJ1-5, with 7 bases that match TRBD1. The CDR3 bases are TGTGCCTGGAGTCCCGGACAGGTTCTTAGCAATCAGCCCCAGCATTTT. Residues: CAWSPGQVLSNQPQHF. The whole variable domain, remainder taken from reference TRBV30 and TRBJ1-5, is SQTIHQWPATLVQPVGSPLSLECTVEGTSNPNLYWYRQAAGRGLQLLFYSVGIGQISSEVPQNLSASRPQDRQFILSSKKLLLSDSGFYLCAWSPGQVLSNQPQHFGDGTRLSIL.